Shown below are 18 T cell receptor beta chains from a single sample sequenced in a study of shared clonotypes between healthy human individuals. The protocol was immunoSEQ multiplex PCR, while the TCRdb copy is restricted to in-frame clones and leaves out a portion. The sample has 2.5 million or so clones, roughly nine tenths seen once. The sample was naive CD4+ T cells sorted from blood. Subset of the sample: CD45RA+ positively selected. The receptors were gathered from a man aged 18 to 29 in good health.

This clone is a singleton in its sample. J is TRBJ1-1 and V is TRBV7-2, with TRBD1 as a possible D gene (6 bases). The CDR3 is made up of 13 amino acids. With 5 bases removed from V and 10 bases from J, the gap between germline ends came to 17 bases. Germline V CDR1 and CDR2: SGHTA, FQGNSA. The CDR3 here is CASSPGVAARAFF. CDR3 coding DNA: TGTGCCAGCAGCCCAGGGGTGGCAGCAAGAGCTTTCTTT.

The V gene is TRBV18, the J gene TRBJ1-1; D perhaps matches TRBD1 (6 bases). The CDR3 is made up of 19 amino acids. V was clipped by 2 bases and J by 0 bases, with 22 bases between them. Germline V CDR1 and CDR2: KGHSH, LQKENI. This CDR3 is CASSPVGVGGRIMNTEAFF. In DNA, the CDR3 is TGTGCCAGCTCACCAGTGGGCGTAGGGGGACGGATTATGAACACTGAAGCTTTCTTT.

The chain joins TRBV7-2 to TRBJ1-4; 7 positions agree with TRBD1. V lost 5 bases to trimming and J lost 3 bases; unmatched junction nucleotides: 3. The CDR3 extends over 14 amino acids. CDR1 is SGHTA, CDR2 FQGNSA, per germline. As DNA, the CDR3 is TGTGCCAGCAGCAGGGGGCAGGCTAATGAAAAACTGTTTTTT. It specifies CASSRGQANEKLFF. The variable domain in full, completed from reference TRBV7-2 and TRBJ1-4, reads GAGVSQSPSNKVTEKGKDVELRCDPISGHTALYWYRQSLGQGLEFLIYFQGNSAPDKSGLPSDRFSAERTGGSVSTLTIQRTQQEDSAVYLCASSRGQANEKLFFGSGTQLSVL.

The gene calls are TRBV4-1 and TRBJ2-2; TRBD1 matches at 10 bases. CDR3 size: 18 residues. V shed 6 bases and J 3 bases; nucleotides not matched to a gene: 13. The germline V gene has CDR1 MGHRA and CDR2 YSYEKL. The CDR3 is CASRKTGGTGADTGELFF. CDR3 DNA sequence: TGCGCCAGCAGGAAAACAGGAGGGACAGGGGCTGACACCGGGGAGCTGTTTTTT.

This clone appeared once. V is TRBV29-1 and J is TRBJ2-1, with D hard to call. Germline CDR1 reads SQVTM; CDR2 reads ANQGSEA. This CDR3 spans 13 amino acids. Trimming pared 3 bases from V and 5 bases from J, leaving 11 bases between. The DNA of the CDR3 is TGCAGCGTTGACAATCTGTGGGACAATGAGCAGTTCTTC. Protein: CSVDNLWDNEQFF.

The V call is TRBV30, the J call TRBJ1-1, with a possible D match to TRBD1 (6 bases). CDR3 length: 13 residues. CDR1 and CDR2 from the germline V gene are GTSNPN and SVGIG (reference sequence). V was trimmed by 2 bases and J by 5 bases, leaving 12 bases between them. CDR3 nucleotide sequence: TGTGCCTGGAGTCCGAACAGGGTTACTGAAGCTTTCTTT. Translated: CAWSPNRVTEAFF.

This chain uses TRBV4-3 with TRBJ2-1; no definite D call. V lost 4 bases and J lost 0, with 10 bases in between. Germline V gene sequence: CDR1 LGHNA, CDR2 YSLEER. The CDR3 is 15 amino acids. Here the CDR3 DNA reads TGCGCCAGCAGCCCGGCCAGGAGCTCCTACAATGAGCAGTTCTTC. It encodes CASSPARSSYNEQFF.

Notes on this clone: The sample carries other DNA sequences with the same CDR3. The J gene is TRBJ2-7, the V gene TRBV10-3; 7 nucleotides align to TRBD1. The CDR3 totals 14 residues. The V and J ends lost 5 bases and 0 bases, in that order; junction bases with no gene match: 4. CDR1 ENHRY and CDR2 SYGVKD come from the germline V gene. The DNA for the CDR3 is TGTGCCATCAGTCGGGCAGGGGGCTCCTACGAGCAGTACTTC. Protein: CAISRAGGSYEQYF.

The gene calls are TRBV19 and TRBJ2-2; D not certain. The germline V and J ends were trimmed by 4 bases and 6 bases, with 9 bases remaining between them. The CDR3 loop spans 13 amino acids. CDR1 is LNHDA and CDR2 is SQIVND in the germline V gene (reference sequence). The CDR3 DNA reads as TGTGCCAGTAGTAACTGGTCTCCCGGGGAGCTGTTTTTT. Its protein is CASSNWSPGELFF.

The chain links TRBV19 to TRBJ2-7, with 9 bases fitting TRBD1. Trimming cost V 4 bases and J 2 bases; bases outside gene matches: 9. The CDR3 loop spans 16 amino acids. Germline V lookup: CDR1 LNHDA, CDR2 SQIVND (reference sequence). As DNA, the CDR3 is TGTGCCAGTAGTAGGGGTTTGACAGGGGGGACCTACGAGCAGTACTTC. This encodes CASSRGLTGGTYEQYF. The entire variable domain, with the rest obtained from reference TRBV19 and TRBJ2-7, is as follows: DGGITQSPKYLFRKEGQNVTLSCEQNLNHDAMYWYRQDPGQGLRLIYYSQIVNDFQKGDIAEGYSVSREKKESFPLTVTSAQKNPTAFYLCASSRGLTGGTYEQYFGPGTRLTVT.

The gene calls are TRBV27 and TRBJ2-2; the D gene is possibly TRBD1 (5 bases). The CDR3 spans 17 residues. V shed 2 bases and J shed 4 bases, with 17 bases lying between them. The germline CDR1 and CDR2 sequences are MNHEY and SMNVEV (reference sequence). The CDR3 loop reads CASSLPQQDGRTGELFF. CDR3 bases: TGTGCCAGCAGTTTACCCCAACAGGACGGGCGCACCGGGGAGCTGTTTTTT.

The gene calls are TRBV9 and TRBJ2-3; D uncertain. CDR1 SGDLS and CDR2 YYNGEE come from the germline V gene. The CDR3 length is 15 residues. The V end lost 2 bases, the J end lost 4 bases, and 14 bases lay between the germline ends. The CDR3 reads CASSVGRVLADTQYF. CDR3 DNA: TGTGCCAGCAGCGTCGGACGCGTTCTCGCAGATACGCAGTATTTT.

This clone was picked up one time. The V gene is TRBV6-1, the J gene TRBJ2-7; D is undetermined. This CDR3 contains 16 residues. V shed 1 base and J shed 1 base, with 14 bases lying between them. Germline V lookup: CDR1 MNHNS, CDR2 SASEGT. The CDR3 nucleotides are TGTGCCAGCAGTGAAGTCAAGTACAAACCGTCCTACGAGCAGTACTTC. Amino acids: CASSEVKYKPSYEQYF.

This clone was detected once. The V and J genes are TRBV23-1 and TRBJ1-1, with D perhaps matching TRBD1 (6 bases). TRBV23-1 is an ORF, with its function uncertain. V lost 4 bases, J lost 1 base, and 19 bases lay in between. The CDR3 sequence is 17 residues long. CDR3 protein: CASSPPEQGRANTEAFF. The CDR3 DNA is TGCGCCAGCAGTCCCCCAGAACAGGGCAGGGCGAACACTGAAGCTTTCTTT.

Only a few counts were recorded for this clone. This chain links TRBV7-6 with TRBJ1-6, with TRBD1 identical over 11 bases. Germline assignment: CDR1 SGHVS and CDR2 FNYEAQ. The trim removed 5 bases at V and 9 bases at J, leaving 6 bases unmatched. CDR3 length: 15 amino acids. The CDR3 DNA follows: TGTGCCAGCAGCCTTTCGGGACAGGGGGGTTCACCCCTCCACTTT. Protein product: CASSLSGQGGSPLHF.

The chain links TRBV5-1 to TRBJ1-4, with no clear D. The germline V gene encodes CDR1 SGHRS and CDR2 YFSETQ. Deletions cut 0 bases from V and 9 bases from J, with 18 bases between. This CDR3 is built from 16 residues. CDR3 bases: TGCGCCAGCAGCTTGGAAGCAAAGACGGAATCCAAAAAACTGTTTTTT. This codes for CASSLEAKTESKKLFF.

The chain combines TRBV9 with TRBJ2-3, with a tentative D call TRBD2 (5 bases). The length of the CDR3 is 14 residues. Trimming shortened V by 3 bases and J by 3 bases, and 11 bases separated the two germline ends. CDR1 is SGDLS, CDR2 YYNGEE, per germline. CDR3 loop: CASSGLAKTDTQYF. The CDR3, as DNA: TGTGCCAGCAGCGGATTAGCGAAAACAGATACGCAGTATTTT.

V is TRBV28 and J is TRBJ1-2; D possibly corresponds to TRBD1 (5 bases). This CDR3 spans 12 amino acids. The V gene's germline CDR1 is MDHEN and CDR2 SYDVKM. The germline V and J ends were trimmed by 1 base and 13 bases, with 13 bases remaining between them. The CDR3 coding sequence is TGTGCCAGCAGTTTATCCCCCCAGGGAGTCACCTTC. It encodes CASSLSPQGVTF.